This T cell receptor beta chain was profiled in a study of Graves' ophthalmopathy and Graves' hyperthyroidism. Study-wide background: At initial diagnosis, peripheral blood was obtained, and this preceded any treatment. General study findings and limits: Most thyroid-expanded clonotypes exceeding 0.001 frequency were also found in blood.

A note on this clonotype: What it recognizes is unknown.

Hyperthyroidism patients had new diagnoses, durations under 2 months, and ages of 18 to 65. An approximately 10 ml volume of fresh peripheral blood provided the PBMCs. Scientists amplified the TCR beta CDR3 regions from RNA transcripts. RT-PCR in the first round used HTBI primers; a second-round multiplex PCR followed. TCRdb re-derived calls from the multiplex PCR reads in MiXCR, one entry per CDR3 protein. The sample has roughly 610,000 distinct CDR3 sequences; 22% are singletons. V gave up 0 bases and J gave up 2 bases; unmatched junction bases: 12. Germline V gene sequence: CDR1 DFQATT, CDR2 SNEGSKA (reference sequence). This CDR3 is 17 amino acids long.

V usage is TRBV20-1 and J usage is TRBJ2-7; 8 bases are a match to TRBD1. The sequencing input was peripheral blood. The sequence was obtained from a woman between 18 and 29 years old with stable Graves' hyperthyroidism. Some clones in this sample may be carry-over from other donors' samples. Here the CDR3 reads CSARDPVGGQGPYEQYF. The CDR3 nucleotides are TGCAGTGCTAGAGATCCAGTCGGAGGACAGGGACCCTACGAGCAGTACTTC.